This TCR beta chain emerged from a study of T cells in Graves' hyperthyroidism and ophthalmopathy. For the study at large: Initial diagnosis, before any treatment, was when peripheral blood was collected.

Germline assignment: CDR1 LGHDT and CDR2 YNNKEL (reference sequence). This CDR3 has 15 residues. Findings and caveats of the study: Expanded thyroid clonotypes (above 0.001) were mostly also found in blood. In the analysis, a 13 V-J model separated ophthalmopathy from stable hyperthyroidism.

Amplification of TCR beta CDR3 regions was performed using RNA transcripts as template. TCR CDR3 regions were first amplified by RT-PCR with HTBI primers. TCRdb independently ran MiXCR on the multiplex PCR reads; one entry per CDR3 protein. Of 600,000 to 650,000 distinct CDR3 sequences listed, less than 25% are singletons. In the case of this clonotype: Antigen specificity is unknown. A read error may account for a junction end that differs from germline.

Ophthalmopathy patients had moderate-to-severe active disease, CAS ≥3, NOSPECS ≥4, and disease duration under 3 months. This rearrangement joins TRBV3-1 to TRBJ1-3; weak D call: TRBD1 (5 bases). Sequencing used blood. The TCR originated in a man in his thirties or forties with Graves' ophthalmopathy. The CDR3 DNA reads TGTGCCAGCAGCGGAACCCCAGGGACTGGAAACACCATATATTTC. It encodes CASSGTPGTGNTIYF.